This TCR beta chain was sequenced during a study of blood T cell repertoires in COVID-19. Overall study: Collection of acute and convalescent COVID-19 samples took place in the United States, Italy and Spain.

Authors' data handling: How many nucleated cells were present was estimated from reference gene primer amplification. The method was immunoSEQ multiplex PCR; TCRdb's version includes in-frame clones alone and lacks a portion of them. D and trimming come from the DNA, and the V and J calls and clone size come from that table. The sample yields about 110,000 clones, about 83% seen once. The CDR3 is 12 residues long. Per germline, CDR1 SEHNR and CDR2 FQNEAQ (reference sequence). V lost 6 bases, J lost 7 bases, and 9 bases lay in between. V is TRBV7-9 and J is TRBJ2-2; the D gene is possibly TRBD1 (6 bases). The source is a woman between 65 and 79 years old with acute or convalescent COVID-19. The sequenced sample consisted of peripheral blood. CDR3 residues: CASSRGGGELFF. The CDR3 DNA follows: TGTGCCAGCAGTCGAGGGGGCGGGGAGCTGTTTTTT.